This entry features one T cell receptor beta chain sequence. Antigen: not known. The sample originates from a study of shared clonotypes between healthy human individuals. Study at large: A donor's plate count was three for CD4 naive and three for CD4 memory; CD8 naive had two and CD8 memory one. Study outcomes and limitations: A few donors showed sharing of 4.5% to 6% of naive CD4 clonotypes.

In replicate PCRs of sorted subsets, around 0.2 ug DNA, roughly 27,000 T cell genomes, was used. Per the original data handling: Filtering was not the same, since immunoSEQ gave junction-only sequences without quality scores. Sequencing used immunoSEQ multiplex PCR; TCRdb keeps in-frame clones, though not all of them. That table is the source of V, J and clone size, and D and trimming were worked out from the DNA. In the table there are 2 million to 2.5 million clones, under 95% of which are singletons. CDR1 is MGHRA, CDR2 YSYEKL, per germline. The CDR3 is 15 amino acids. The V end was cut by 4 bases, the J end by 6 bases, with 16 bases between.

This TCR came from a man between 18 and 35 years old in good health. Some clones in this sample may be carry-over from other donors' samples. This sequence joins TRBV4-1 and TRBJ2-1; possibly TRBD2 for D (6 bases). Material: naive CD4+ T cells from PBMCs. Subset of the sample: CD45RA+ positively selected. The CDR3 here is CASSRVPAGGNEQFF. DNA of the CDR3: TGCGCCAGCAGCCGAGTCCCGGCCGGGGGCAATGAGCAGTTCTTC.